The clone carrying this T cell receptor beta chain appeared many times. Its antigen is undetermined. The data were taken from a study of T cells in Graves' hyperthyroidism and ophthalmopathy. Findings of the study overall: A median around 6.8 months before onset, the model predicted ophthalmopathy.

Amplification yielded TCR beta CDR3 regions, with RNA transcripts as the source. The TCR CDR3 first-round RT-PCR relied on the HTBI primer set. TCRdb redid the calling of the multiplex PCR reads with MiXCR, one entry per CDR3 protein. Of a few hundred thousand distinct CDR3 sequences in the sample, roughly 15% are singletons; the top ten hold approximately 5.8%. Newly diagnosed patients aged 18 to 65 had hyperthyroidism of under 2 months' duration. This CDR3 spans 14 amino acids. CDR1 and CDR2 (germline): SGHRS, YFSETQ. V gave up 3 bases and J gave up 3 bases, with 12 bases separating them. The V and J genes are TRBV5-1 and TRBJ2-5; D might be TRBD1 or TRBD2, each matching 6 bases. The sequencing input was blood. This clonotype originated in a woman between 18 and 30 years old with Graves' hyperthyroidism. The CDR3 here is CASSWRRGEETQYF. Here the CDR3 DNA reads TGCGCCAGCAGCTGGCGGAGGGGGGAAGAGACCCAGTACTTC.